These T cell receptor beta chains were read from a single sample in a study of blood T cell repertoires in COVID-19. Using immunoSEQ multiplex PCR, the repertoire was profiled, and TCRdb retains in-frame clones only, with some absent. In the table there are 70,000 or so clones, approximately 86% of which are singletons. The specimen sequenced was peripheral blood. The receptors shown here come from a woman aged 55-75 years with acute or convalescent COVID-19. Both conserved end residues are part of each CDR3. D genes are given only for firm matches. Not every row has a clone size; where given, it reads once, few, many or a size class.

size	D	V	J	CDR3	DNA
.	.	TRBV4-1	TRBJ1-6	CASITQGKGSPLHF	TGCGCCAGCATCACCCAGGGTAAAGGTTCACCCCTCCACTTT
.	TRBD2	TRBV6-5	TRBJ2-2	CASSYGLAGITGELFF	TGTGCCAGCAGTTACGGTCTAGCGGGGATCACCGGGGAGCTGTTTTTT
.	.	TRBV7-9	TRBJ1-4	CASSLAGGLVEKLFF	TGTGCCAGCAGCTTAGCTGGAGGGTTGGTTGAAAAACTGTTTTTT
.	.	TRBV3-1/TRBV3-2	TRBJ1-6	CASSQEASNSPLHF	TGTGCCAGCAGCCAAGAGGCCTCTAATTCACCCCTCCACTTT
.	TRBD1	TRBV6-5	TRBJ1-1	CASTQGQATNTEAFF	TGTGCCAGCACCCAGGGACAGGCCACAAACACTGAAGCTTTCTTT
.	.	TRBV5-1	TRBJ1-2	CASSLEGSGGYTF	TGCGCCAGCAGCTTGGAGGGTAGCGGTGGCTACACCTTC
.	.	TRBV11-2	TRBJ2-1	CASSSRLGSYNEQFF	TGTGCCAGCAGCTCCCGACTAGGGTCCTACAATGAGCAGTTCTTC
.	.	TRBV5-1	TRBJ2-7	CASSLGQGYYEQYF	TGCGCCAGCAGCTTGGGGCAGGGATACTACGAGCAGTACTTC
.	TRBD1	TRBV3-1/TRBV3-2	TRBJ1-5	CASSPGQAYNQPQHF	TGTGCCAGCAGCCCGGGACAGGCGTACAATCAGCCCCAGCATTTT
.	TRBD1	TRBV28	TRBJ2-7	CASSSQTGGTYEQYF	TGTGCCAGCAGTTCCCAAACAGGGGGTACCTACGAGCAGTACTTC
.	.	TRBV6-4	TRBJ1-1	CASSDSGRSTEAFF	TGTGCCAGCAGTGACTCAGGGAGGAGCACTGAAGCTTTCTTT
.	.	TRBV3-1/TRBV3-2	TRBJ1-2	CASSRDTLGLVYGYTF	TGTGCCAGCAGCCGGGACACCCTAGGTTTAGTCTATGGCTACACCTTC
once	.	TRBV7-9	TRBJ2-2	CASSHNRASGELFF	TGTGCCAGCAGCCATAACAGGGCTTCCGGGGAGCTGTTTTTT
.	.	TRBV11-2	TRBJ2-1	CASRDYRGRGNNEQFF	TGTGCCAGCAGGGACTACAGGGGGAGGGGAAACAATGAGCAGTTCTTC
.	TRBD1	TRBV2	TRBJ1-5	CASSQQGTDQPQHF	TGTGCCAGCAGCCAACAGGGGACGGATCAGCCCCAGCATTTT
.	.	TRBV6-5	TRBJ1-6	CASSYFWGDNSPLHF	TGTGCCAGCAGTTATTTTTGGGGCGATAATTCACCCCTCCACTTT
.	.	TRBV10-3	TRBJ2-2	CAISESAGVSNTGELFF	TGTGCCATCAGTGAGTCAGCAGGGGTGTCGAACACCGGGGAGCTGTTTTTT
.	.	TRBV6-6	TRBJ1-1	CASQDQGYTEAFF	TGTGCCAGCCAGGATCAGGGATACACTGAAGCTTTCTTT
.	.	TRBV4-2	TRBJ2-7	CASSQELYLSSYEQYF	TGTGCCAGCAGCCAAGAACTTTACCTGAGCTCCTACGAGCAGTACTTC
.	.	TRBV12-3/TRBV12-4	TRBJ1-2	CASSLGGDYGYTF	TGTGCCAGCAGTTTAGGAGGCGATTATGGCTACACCTTC
.	.	TRBV4-1	TRBJ1-6	CASSQEGSRVSPLHF	TGCGCCAGCAGCCAAGAGGGGTCCAGGGTTTCACCCCTCCACTTT
.	TRBD2	TRBV9	TRBJ2-3	CASSPTSGGAIDTQYF	TGTGCCAGCAGCCCGACTAGCGGGGGGGCGATAGATACGCAGTATTTT
.	.	TRBV7-4	TRBJ1-2	CASSHIPGHTSPGYTF	TGTGCCAGCAGCCATATTCCGGGACACACTTCGCCAGGCTACACCTTC
.	.	TRBV5-1	TRBJ1-1	CASSPQGLGEAFF	TGCGCCAGCAGTCCCCAGGGGCTCGGTGAAGCTTTCTTT
.	TRBD1	TRBV18	TRBJ2-5	CASSPTGNWGTQYF	TGTGCCAGCTCTCCGACAGGGAATTGGGGGACCCAGTACTTC
.	TRBD1	TRBV6-6	TRBJ1-4	CASRLTGGSNEKLFF	TGTGCCAGCAGGTTAACAGGGGGCTCCAATGAAAAACTGTTTTTT
.	.	TRBV28	TRBJ2-7	CASSLRSQGRYEQYF	TGTGCCAGCAGTCTACGCTCACAGGGCAGGTACGAGCAGTACTTC
.	.	TRBV19	TRBJ1-2	CASYGADGYTF	TGTGCCAGTTATGGGGCGGATGGCTACACCTTC
.	.	TRBV27	TRBJ2-1	CASSLSRDNEQFF	TGTGCCAGCAGTTTAAGCAGGGACAATGAGCAGTTCTTC
.	.	TRBV5-1	TRBJ1-3	CASSFSPGHIGNTIYF	TGCGCCAGCAGCTTTTCCCCAGGGCATATTGGAAACACCATATATTTT
once	.	TRBV5-4	TRBJ2-7	CASSTYSGYEQYF	TGTGCCAGCAGCACCTATAGCGGCTACGAGCAGTACTTC
few	TRBD2	TRBV3-1/TRBV3-2	TRBJ2-7	CASSHLLAGGPSSYEQYF	TGTGCCAGCAGCCATTTACTAGCGGGGGGTCCTAGCTCCTACGAGCAGTACTTC
.	.	TRBV7-2	TRBJ2-1	CASSPTGSYNEQFF	TGTGCCAGCAGCCCCACGGGGTCCTACAATGAGCAGTTCTTC
.	.	TRBV3-1/TRBV3-2	TRBJ2-5	CASSQSGVSKETQYF	TGTGCCAGCAGCCAATCCGGAGTCTCGAAAGAGACCCAGTACTTC
.	.	TRBV29-1	TRBJ2-3	CSVDRVSTDTQYF	TGCAGCGTTGACAGGGTTAGCACAGATACGCAGTATTTT
.	TRBD1	TRBV15	TRBJ2-1	CATRPEIVDRINNEQFF	TGTGCCACCAGACCAGAGATTGTGGACAGGATCAACAATGAGCAGTTCTTC
.	.	TRBV5-6	TRBJ1-2	CASSWWDSQSWGYTF	TGTGCCAGCAGCTGGTGGGACTCCCAATCGTGGGGCTACACCTTC
.	.	TRBV7-2	TRBJ2-3	CASSLFPARTSTDTQYF	TGTGCCAGCAGCTTATTCCCCGCGAGAACTTCAACAGATACGCAGTATTTT
once	TRBD1	TRBV30	TRBJ1-3	CAFQTGEPSDTIYF	TGTGCCTTCCAGACAGGGGAGCCTTCGGACACCATATATTTT
.	.	TRBV19	TRBJ1-5	CASSPRFDWGDQPQHF	TGTGCCAGTTCCCCGCGCTTTGATTGGGGCGATCAGCCCCAGCATTTT
.	.	TRBV5-6	TRBJ2-1	CASRPLDANEQFF	TGTGCCAGCAGGCCTCTAGACGCCAATGAGCAGTTCTTC